The present TCR beta chain was sequenced within a study of identical twins. Points on this clonotype: Its matching antigen is unknown.

Study findings and constraints: Twin-shared out-of-frame alpha sequences were enriched for low generation probability.

The CDR3 runs to 12 residues. Germline V gives CDR1 DFQATT, CDR2 SNEGSKA (reference sequence). Trimming stripped 3 bases from V and 0 bases from J, with 6 bases between. cDNA molecules carried unique molecular identifiers, and template switching added a universal primer site. TCRdb re-called the 5' RACE reads through MiXCR, storing one row per CDR3 protein. Found here are approximately 240,000 distinct CDR3 sequences, about an eighth of them singletons; the top ten hold 8.8%. V is TRBV20-1 and J is TRBJ2-7; D gene uncertain. The source material was memory (CD45RO+) T cells sorted from blood. This clonotype originated in a woman in her late teens or twenties in good health. The CDR3 nucleotides are TGCAGTGCTAGGGTGGACTCCTACGAGCAGTACTTC. Translation gives CSARVDSYEQYF.